The clone carrying this T cell receptor (beta chain) was counted a few times. Single viable CD3+CD4+CD8-CD45RO+ cells were sorted as the memory CD4+ T cells. The CDR3 extends over 14 amino acids. V lost 2 bases, J lost 7 bases, and 12 bases lay in between. Germline V gives CDR1 SEHNR, CDR2 FQNEAQ (reference sequence). These data belong to a study of memory CD4+ T cells and cytomegalovirus serostatus. Study information: Donors were healthy Belgian adults, 9 or 10 CMV seropositive and about two dozen seronegative.

The repertoire was sequenced with immunoSEQ multiplex PCR; TCRdb's copy has only in-frame clones and lacks some. In the table there are approximately 52,000 clones, just under 80% of which are singletons. This chain connects TRBV7-9 to TRBJ1-5, with D perhaps TRBD1 (6 bases). The source material was memory CD4+ T cells from blood. This sequence originates from an adult in good health and CMV-seronegative. This CDR3 reads CASSLLGGGQPQHF. The CDR3 DNA reads TGTGCCAGCAGCTTATTAGGGGGTGGACAGCCCCAGCATTTT.